This T cell receptor beta chain derives from a study of human T cells and chemical hapten exposure. Study context: 2% DPC applied to an approximately 2 cm by approximately 2 cm arm area sensitized donors.

Time point specified: pre-sensitization, week 0. The treatment here: therapeutic diphenylcyclopropenone sensitization with weekly scalp DPC. This clonotype appeared many times. MiXCR was run by TCRdb on the RACE reads, yielding one entry per CDR3 protein. This sample has a few hundred thousand distinct CDR3 sequences, with over 5% found just once. Deletions cut 7 bases from V and 9 bases from J, with 19 bases between. CDR1 and CDR2 (germline): MDHEN, SYDVKM. CDR3 length: 13 residues. The receptor comes from a woman between 18 and 29 years old with alopecia areata. Some clones in this sample may be carry-over from other donors' samples. The starting material was whole blood, obtained in connection with sensitization to the hapten diphenylcyclopropenone (DPC). The rearrangement uses TRBV28 and TRBJ2-7; D not resolved. CDR3 protein: CASIRAGEAVQYF. The CDR3 bases are TGTGCCAGCATACGGGCCGGCGAGGCGGTGCAGTACTTC.